Ten or more counts support the clone carrying this TCR beta chain. A distinct unique molecular identifier was carried by each TCR cDNA molecule. TCRdb redid the calling of the 5' RACE reads with MiXCR, one entry per CDR3 protein. The sample yields 55,000 to 70,000 distinct CDR3 sequences, 6.3% seen once. This record comes from a study of spatial heterogeneity in lung cancer. Looking at the study overall: There were, on average, more than eight raw-read appearances for each unique TCR and UMI combination.

Specified time point: sample taken at primary tumor resection. Whole RNA obtained from tumor, nontumor lung or frozen PBMC underwent sequencing without sorting. The sample consisted of PBMCs, taken at surgery. The clonotype comes from a female donor with early-stage non-small cell lung cancer.

Here the CDR3 reads CSARGNSPRADTQYF. The CDR3 nucleotides read TGCAGTGCTAGAGGAAACTCTCCGAGGGCAGATACGCAGTATTTT. The V call is TRBV20-1, the J call TRBJ2-3; D perhaps matches TRBD2 (5 bases). This CDR3 has 15 amino acids. V was clipped by 1 base and J by 4 bases, with 15 bases between them. Germline lookup yields CDR1 DFQATT and CDR2 SNEGSKA (reference sequence).